The next 11 T cell receptor beta chains were all read from a single sample in a study of CD8+CD57+ T cells in acquired aplastic anemia. Genomic DNA constituted the template upon which TCR beta VDJ and CDR3 profiling was performed. TCRdb re-analysed the reads in MiXCR, keeping a single row per CDR3 protein. The sample carries around 200,000 distinct CDR3 sequences, about 50% recorded once. Sequencing was done on patients that had shown CD8+CD57+ cell expansion by flow cytometry. The sequenced material came from sorted CD4+, CD8+, or CD8+CD57+ T cells (not recorded which) from PBMCs. Source of these receptors: a human donor with aplastic anemia.

J is TRBJ1-2 and V is TRBV24-1; D might be TRBD1 (5 bases). Germline V gene sequence: CDR1 KGHDR, CDR2 SFDVKD. There are 12 residues in the CDR3. V dropped 11 bases and J dropped 5 bases, with 14 bases sitting between them. CDR3 DNA sequence: TGTGCCAGGGACTCTAGTCTATATGGCTACACCTTC. This translates into CARDSSLYGYTF.

A remark on this clonotype: Because it lacks the conserved phenylalanine or tryptophan at the end, this CDR3 is likely a read error. This rearrangement joins TRBV2 to TRBJ2-3; D remains unclear. Germline CDR1 reads SNHLY; CDR2 reads FYNNEI. V lost 7 bases and J lost 4, with 9 bases in between. CDR3 length equals 12 residues. CDR3 DNA sequence: TGTGCCAGCAAAGGGCCCGCAGATACGCAGTATTTG. This encodes CASKGPADTQYL.

This rearrangement joins TRBV11-1 to TRBJ2-3, with D maybe TRBD2 (6 bases). V lost 1 base and J lost 3, with 8 bases in between. Germline CDR1 SGHAT, CDR2 FQDESV (reference sequence). CDR3 length equals 14 residues. The CDR3 loop is CASSLGGVTDTQYF. The DNA of the CDR3 is TGTGCCAGCAGCTTAGGGGGGGTGACAGATACGCAGTATTTT.

The chain recombines TRBV24-1 with TRBJ1-1; 7 bases fit TRBD1. CDR1 is KGHDR, CDR2 SFDVKD, per germline. Trimming removed 3 bases from V and 3 bases from J; junction bases left unmatched: 6. The CDR3 sequence is 15 residues long. In DNA, the CDR3 is TGTGCCACCAGTGATCCGCGGACAGGACACACTGAAGCTTTCTTT. This codes for CATSDPRTGHTEAFF.

This clonotype was observed many times. The V and J genes are TRBV7-9 and TRBJ1-1, with a tentative D call TRBD1 (5 bases). Germline V CDR1 and CDR2: SEHNR, FQNEAQ (reference sequence). Deletions cut 5 bases from V and 0 bases from J, with 13 bases between. The CDR3 runs to 15 residues. The CDR3, as DNA: TGTGCCAGCAGCCCAGACAGAAATATGAACACTGAAGCTTTCTTT. It yields the protein CASSPDRNMNTEAFF.

This sequence joins TRBV19 and TRBJ1-2; no definite D call. The CDR3 sequence is 13 residues long. V was pared by 4 bases and J by 12 bases, with 18 bases between. From germline, CDR1 is LNHDA and CDR2 SQIVND (reference sequence). CDR3 DNA sequence: TGTGCCAGTAGTACGGAACCTTACTCTGGAAACACCTTC. Protein: CASSTEPYSGNTF.

The chain uses TRBV19 and TRBJ2-7; D might be TRBD2 (5 bases). There are 14 residues in the CDR3. Between the trimmed V and J ends, which lost 1 base and 0 bases, there was a span of 7 bases. Per the germline V gene, CDR1 is LNHDA and CDR2 is SQIVND (reference sequence). Here the CDR3 DNA reads TGTGCCAGTAGTATAGCGGGGAACTCCTACGAGCAGTACTTC. Its translation: CASSIAGNSYEQYF.

This clonotype was observed many times. This chain links TRBV5-1 with TRBJ2-7; no definite D call. V lost 2 bases and J lost 7, with 16 bases in between. CDR1 and CDR2 from the germline V gene are SGHRS and YFSETQ. This CDR3 comprises 14 residues. CDR3 DNA sequence: TGCGCCAGCAGCTTTGGGGTCGGCCTTGGGGAGCAGTACTTC. Translation gives CASSFGVGLGEQYF.

The CDR3 spells CASLASGTDTQYF. In DNA form, the CDR3 reads TGTGCCAGTCTGGCTAGCGGCACAGATACGCAGTATTTT. This rearrangement joins TRBV3-1 to TRBJ2-3; possible D gene TRBD2, 6 bases. Germline V gene lookup returns CDR1 LGHDT and CDR2 YNNKEL (reference sequence). Trimming took off 9 bases at V and 1 base at J, with 11 bases between the two ends. The CDR3 extends over 13 amino acids.

About this clonotype: This may come from a read error, since a much larger clone is one base off. The chain combines TRBV5-1 with TRBJ1-2; 9 bases line up with TRBD1. The CDR3 has 15 amino acids. The V gene's germline CDR1 is SGHRS and CDR2 YFSETQ. The DNA of the CDR3 is TGCGCCAGCAGCTTGGACGGGACAGGGTATGGAGGCTACGCCTTC. Its protein product is CASSLDGTGYGGYAF.

For this clonotype: A much larger clone differs from this one at a single base, so this may be a read error. J is TRBJ2-7 and V is TRBV3-1; D is perhaps TRBD1 or TRBD2 (6 bases each). There are 11 residues in the CDR3. The ends were cut back, 8 bases at V and 9 bases at J, with 14 bases in the middle. Germline CDR1 reads LGHDT; CDR2 reads YNNKEL (reference sequence). This chain's CDR3 is CASEGGLGQYF. The CDR3 DNA follows: TGTGCCAGCGAGGGGGGCCTGGGGCAGTACTTC.